The 4 T cell receptor beta chains reported below all come from one sample, sequenced in a study of shared clonotypes between healthy human individuals. Naive CD8 populations comprised CD45RO-negative cells positively selected for CCR7, excluding terminally differentiated effector memory CD45RA+ cells. Profiled with immunoSEQ multiplex PCR; TCRdb holds only in-frame clones, not every one. This table has about 2.1 million clones, more than 85% appearing once. Sequenced input: naive CD8+ T cells from PBMCs. Receptor source: a man aged 18 to 29 in good health. Some clones in this sample may be carry-over from other donors' samples.

The rearrangement joins TRBV30 to TRBJ1-2; D not resolved. The CDR3 covers 13 residues. V was clipped by 3 bases and J by 8 bases, with 16 bases between them. Germline assignment: CDR1 GTSNPN and CDR2 SVGIG (reference sequence). In DNA, the CDR3 is TGTGCCTGGAGCGTACTAAACTCGGGCGGCTACACCTTC. Translating it yields CAWSVLNSGGYTF.

The gene calls are TRBV4-1 and TRBJ2-5; TRBD1 aligns across 9 bases. The J call may be faulty, since TRBJ2-7 better matches the DNA end. The germline CDR1 and CDR2 sequences are MGHRA and YSYEKL. CDR3 length: 15 amino acids. The CDR3 loop is CASSHPGQGTYEQYF. CDR3 nucleotides: TGCGCCAGCAGCCACCCTGGACAGGGGACCTACGAGCAGTACTTC.

This chain links TRBV4-1 with TRBJ1-5, with D possibly being TRBD1 (6 bases). V lost 0 bases, J lost 11 bases, and 20 bases lay in between. The CDR3 extends over 16 amino acids. Per germline, CDR1 MGHRA and CDR2 YSYEKL. DNA for the CDR3: TGCGCCAGCAGCCAAGAAGTGGAGGGGACATATGGTTCCCAGCATTTT. Residues: CASSQEVEGTYGSQHF.

The chain recombines TRBV4-3 with TRBJ1-4; tentatively, D is TRBD1 (6 bases). CDR3 length: 15 amino acids. Trimming pared 0 bases from V and 8 bases from J, leaving 13 bases between. Germline values: CDR1 LGHNA, CDR2 YSLEER. The CDR3 spells CASSQDNREGEKLFF. The CDR3 bases are TGCGCCAGCAGCCAAGATAACAGGGAGGGCGAAAAACTGTTTTTT.